What follows is one T cell receptor beta chain and its context. This entry belongs to a study of T cells expressing NK-cell markers. This CDR3 spans 18 amino acids. Germline V gives CDR1 SGHAT, CDR2 FQNNGV. TCRdb reprocessed the 5' RACE reads and keeps a single row for each CDR3 protein, giving no DNA. The sample shows about 550,000 distinct CDR3 sequences, and approximately 3.6% sits with its ten largest clones. The clonotype was recovered from a man aged 18-30 years in good health. The sample comprised blood T cells: a sorted CD56 or NKG2C T cell subset, CD4+ or CD8+ T cells, or bulk PBMC T cells (not recorded which). The V and J genes are TRBV11-2 and TRBJ2-6; without DNA, the TCRdb call of TRBD1 cannot be checked. CDR3 protein: CASSSRSGGMAGANVLTF.